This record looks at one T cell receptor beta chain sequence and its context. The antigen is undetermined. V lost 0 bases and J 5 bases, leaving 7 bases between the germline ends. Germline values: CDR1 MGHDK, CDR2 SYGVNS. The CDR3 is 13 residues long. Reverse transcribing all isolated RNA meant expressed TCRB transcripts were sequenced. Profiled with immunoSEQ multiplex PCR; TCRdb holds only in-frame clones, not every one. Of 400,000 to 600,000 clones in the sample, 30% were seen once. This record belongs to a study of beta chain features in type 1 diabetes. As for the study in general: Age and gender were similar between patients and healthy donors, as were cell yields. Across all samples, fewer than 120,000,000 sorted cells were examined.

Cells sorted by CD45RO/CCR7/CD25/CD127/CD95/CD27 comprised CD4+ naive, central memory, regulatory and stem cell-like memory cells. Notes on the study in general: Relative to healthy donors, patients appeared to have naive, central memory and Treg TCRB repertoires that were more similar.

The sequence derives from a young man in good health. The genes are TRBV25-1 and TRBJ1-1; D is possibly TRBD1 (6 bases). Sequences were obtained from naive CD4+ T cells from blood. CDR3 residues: CASSEYRGTEAFF. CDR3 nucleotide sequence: TGTGCCAGCAGTGAATATAGGGGGACTGAAGCTTTCTTT.